Listed here are 32 T cell receptor beta chains from one sample, sequenced in a study of OX40 agonist ivuxolimab in advanced cancers. The table came from immunoSEQ multiplex PCR; TCRdb's copy has only in-frame clones and leaves some out. The sample yields approximately 84,000 clones, roughly 82% seen once. Sequenced material: CD4+ or CD8+ T cells sorted from blood, taken in a trial of the OX40 agonist ivuxolimab. These receptors all come from an adult with an advanced solid tumor such as melanoma, head and neck, liver or kidney cancer.

V is TRBV7-9 and J is TRBJ2-7; no clear D gene. Per germline, CDR1 SEHNR and CDR2 FQNEAQ (reference sequence). CDR3 length: 12 residues. The V and J ends lost 1 base and 6 bases respectively, with 7 bases between them. CDR3 nucleotide sequence: TGTGCCAGCAGCTTAGAGGGTCTCGAGCAGTACGTC. Residues: CASSLEGLEQYV.

J is TRBJ1-5 and V is TRBV7-6; D is unclear. CDR3 length equals 13 residues. Germline V gives CDR1 SGHVS, CDR2 FNYEAQ. With 1 base removed from V and 5 bases from J, the gap between germline ends came to 6 bases. The CDR3: CASSLDRDQPQHF. The DNA of the CDR3 is TGTGCCAGCAGCTTAGACCGCGATCAGCCCCAGCATTTT.

The rearrangement uses TRBV30 and TRBJ2-7; 11 bases map to TRBD1. The V and J ends lost 3 bases and 3 bases, in that order; junction bases with no gene match: 4. The CDR3 covers 14 residues. In germline, CDR1 is GTSNPN, CDR2 SVGIG (reference sequence). The CDR3, as DNA: TGTGCCTGGAGGACCGGGACAGGGGGCTACGAGCAGTACTTC. It is translated as CAWRTGTGGYEQYF.

The V gene is TRBV7-2, the J gene TRBJ1-5, with TRBD1 as a possible D gene (6 bases). The V end was cut by 6 bases, the J end by 0 bases, with 24 bases between. Germline CDR1 and CDR2: SGHTA and FQGNSA. This CDR3 contains 19 residues. The CDR3 spells CASRKPTERGHPSNQPQHF. In DNA, the CDR3 is TGTGCCAGCAGAAAACCAACCGAACGGGGACACCCTAGCAATCAGCCCCAGCATTTT. The variable domain in full, completed from reference TRBV7-2 and TRBJ1-5, reads GAGVSQSPSNKVTEKGKDVELRCDPISGHTALYWYRQSLGQGLEFLIYFQGNSAPDKSGLPSDRFSAERTGGSVSTLTIQRTQQEDSAVYLCASRKPTERGHPSNQPQHFGDGTRLSIL.

The rearrangement links TRBV19 to TRBJ2-3; possible D gene TRBD2, 5 bases. The length of the CDR3 is 13 residues. V lost 3 bases and J lost 1, with 5 bases in between. Germline V gene lookup returns CDR1 LNHDA and CDR2 SQIVND (reference sequence). Written as DNA, the CDR3 is TGTGCCAGTAGTATCGGGGGCACAGATACGCAGTATTTT. It translates to CASSIGGTDTQYF.

The V and J genes are TRBV5-6 and TRBJ2-6; no reliable D call. Germline-derived CDR1 and CDR2 are SGHDT and YYEEEE. V dropped 3 bases and J dropped 5 bases, with 18 bases sitting between them. This CDR3 spans 17 amino acids. The CDR3 here is CASSSSPDRSWANVLTF. The CDR3 DNA is TGTGCCAGCAGCTCCTCCCCGGACCGCTCCTGGGCCAACGTCCTGACTTTC.

This clone was seen more than once but under ten times. This chain connects TRBV7-6 to TRBJ2-7, with 9 bases that match TRBD2. This CDR3 has 15 amino acids. The junction had 4 bases not matched to a gene; V was cut back by 1 base and J by 3 bases. Germline CDR1 reads SGHVS; CDR2 reads FNYEAQ. The CDR3, as DNA: TGTGCCAGCAGCTTAGTTGCGGGGGGGGACTACGAGCAGTACTTC. Its protein product is CASSLVAGGDYEQYF.

This clone appeared a few times. The gene calls are TRBV6-6 and TRBJ2-3; unclear D gene. The CDR3 length is 11 residues. Trimming shortened V by 4 bases and J by 4 bases, and 3 bases separated the two germline ends. Germline lookup yields CDR1 MNHNY and CDR2 SVGAGI (reference sequence). The CDR3 spells CASSSADTQYF. In DNA form, the CDR3 reads TGTGCCAGCAGTTCAGCAGATACGCAGTATTTT.

CDR3 nucleotide sequence: TGTGCCAGCAGTCAGTGGACGGGAATGAACACTGAAGCTTTCTTT. Translating gives CASSQWTGMNTEAFF. This chain joins TRBV6-5 and TRBJ1-1; D gene ambiguous. Germline loops: CDR1 MNHEY, CDR2 SVGAGI. V lost 5 bases and J 0 bases, leaving 13 bases between the germline ends. The CDR3 contains 15 residues.

This chain joins TRBV7-3 and TRBJ1-1; perhaps TRBD1 as D (5 bases). V lost 0 bases, J lost 3 bases, and 8 bases lay in between. CDR1 is SGHTA and CDR2 is FQGTGA in the germline V gene. The CDR3 is 14 residues long. CDR3: CASSLTAGDTEAFF. The CDR3 bases are TGTGCCAGCAGCTTAACTGCGGGGGACACTGAAGCTTTCTTT. The full variable domain, with the rest looked up from reference TRBV7-3 and TRBJ1-1, is GAGVSQTPSNKVTEKGKYVELRCDPISGHTALYWYRQSLGQGPEFLIYFQGTGAADDSGLPNDRFFAVRPEGSVSTLKIQRTERGDSAVYLCASSLTAGDTEAFFGQGTRLTVV.

V and J are TRBV19 and TRBJ2-5; 8 nucleotides align to TRBD2. Germline loops: CDR1 LNHDA, CDR2 SQIVND (reference sequence). The CDR3 has 17 residues. V gave up 2 bases and J gave up 2 bases; unmatched junction bases: 10. The CDR3 bases are TGTGCCAGTAGTATACCTCGGGTAGCGGGGATACAAGAGACCCAGTACTTC. This codes for CASSIPRVAGIQETQYF.

The CDR3 loop reads CASTDTGGSTEAFF. CDR3 DNA sequence: TGTGCCAGCACCGACACAGGGGGCAGCACTGAAGCTTTCTTT. The V gene is TRBV28, the J gene TRBJ1-1, with TRBD1 matching over 9 bases. Germline CDR1 and CDR2: MDHEN and SYDVKM. The V and J ends lost 7 bases and 4 bases, in that order; junction bases with no gene match: 7. The CDR3 runs 14 residues.

The V call is TRBV4-1, the J call TRBJ2-5; tentative D call: TRBD2 (6 bases). CDR3 length: 14 amino acids. The V gene's germline CDR1 is MGHRA and CDR2 YSYEKL. V lost 4 bases and J lost 2, with 11 bases in between. DNA for the CDR3: TGCGCCAGCAGCCCAACTGGACTACAAGAGACCCAGTACTTC. Protein product: CASSPTGLQETQYF.

This rearrangement joins TRBV7-2 to TRBJ2-1; perhaps D is TRBD1 or TRBD2 (6 bases each). From germline, CDR1 is SGHTA and CDR2 FQGNSA. Deletions cut 4 bases from V and 4 bases from J, with 14 bases between. The CDR3 is 15 residues long. CDR3 region: CASSSGVTGYNEQFF. DNA for the CDR3: TGTGCCAGCAGCTCGGGAGTTACAGGGTACAATGAGCAGTTCTTC. The whole variable domain, remainder taken from reference TRBV7-2 and TRBJ2-1, is GAGVSQSPSNKVTEKGKDVELRCDPISGHTALYWYRQSLGQGLEFLIYFQGNSAPDKSGLPSDRFSAERTGGSVSTLTIQRTQQEDSAVYLCASSSGVTGYNEQFFGPGTRLTVL.

The chain joins TRBV29-1 to TRBJ2-3; 9 bases align to TRBD1. The ends lost 7 bases at V and 3 bases at J; junction bases unmatched: 8. Germline V gene sequence: CDR1 SQVTM, CDR2 ANQGSEA. The CDR3 is made up of 14 amino acids. In nucleotides, the CDR3 is TGCAGCGCAACCGGGACAGGGAGTACAGATACGCAGTATTTT. It encodes CSATGTGSTDTQYF.

Only one count was recorded for this clone. The genes are TRBV9 and TRBJ2-1; TRBD2 might be the D (5 bases). The V and J ends lost 0 bases and 9 bases respectively, with 10 bases between them. From germline, CDR1 is SGDLS and CDR2 YYNGEE. This CDR3 has 13 amino acids. CDR3 bases: TGTGCCAGCAGCGTAGAGGAGGTCGGTGAGCAGTTCTTC. This encodes CASSVEEVGEQFF.

The rearrangement joins TRBV4-2 to TRBJ1-6; D gene uncertain. This CDR3 is built from 14 residues. V lost 1 base and J lost 7, with 8 bases in between. Germline V gene lookup returns CDR1 LGHNA and CDR2 YNFKEQ. CDR3 residues: CASSQAVFNSPLHF. The CDR3 DNA is TGTGCCAGCAGCCAAGCTGTTTTCAATTCACCCCTCCACTTT.

The rearrangement links TRBV7-2 to TRBJ2-7; 8 bases align to TRBD1. The length of the CDR3 is 14 residues. The germline V gene encodes CDR1 SGHTA and CDR2 FQGNSA. The V gene end was trimmed by 0 bases and the J gene end by 3 bases; junction bases not matched to a gene: 1. CDR3: CASSLADRGYEQYF. The CDR3 coding sequence is TGTGCCAGCAGCTTAGCCGACAGGGGCTACGAGCAGTACTTC.

Only one count was recorded for this clone. This rearrangement joins TRBV7-2 to TRBJ2-1, with TRBD1 matching 8 bases. Germline V CDR1 and CDR2: SGHTA, FQGNSA. V shed 3 bases, J shed 12 bases, and the junction held 7 bases outside the gene matches. The CDR3 sequence is 13 residues long. CDR3 sequence reads: CASSLGADRGQFF. CDR3 bases: TGTGCCAGCAGCTTGGGCGCCGACAGGGGGCAGTTCTTC. Looking up the rest from reference TRBV7-2 and TRBJ2-1 gives the full variable domain: GAGVSQSPSNKVTEKGKDVELRCDPISGHTALYWYRQSLGQGLEFLIYFQGNSAPDKSGLPSDRFSAERTGGSVSTLTIQRTQQEDSAVYLCASSLGADRGQFFGPGTRLTVL.

This chain uses TRBV9 with TRBJ2-3; TRBD1 matches 9 bases. The trim removed 3 bases at V and 5 bases at J, leaving 10 bases unmatched. Germline CDR1 reads SGDLS; CDR2 reads YYNGEE. The CDR3 covers 16 residues. The CDR3 is CASSDLQGASLDTQYF. For the CDR3, the DNA is TGTGCCAGCAGCGACCTACAGGGGGCGAGTCTAGATACGCAGTATTTT.

The CDR3: CASSLGGVDYEQYF. CDR3 bases: TGTGCCAGCAGCTTAGGCGGTGTGGACTACGAGCAGTACTTC. This rearrangement joins TRBV7-9 to TRBJ2-7; D not certain. Germline V lookup: CDR1 SEHNR, CDR2 FQNEAQ (reference sequence). The ends were cut back, 1 base at V and 3 bases at J, with 10 bases in the middle. The CDR3 consists of 14 residues.

The V call is TRBV11-1, the J call TRBJ2-5; D tentatively reads TRBD1 or TRBD2 (5 bases each). The CDR3 is 12 amino acids. Per the germline V gene, CDR1 is SGHAT and CDR2 is FQDESV (reference sequence). Trimming shortened V by 0 bases and J by 12 bases, and 11 bases separated the two germline ends. The CDR3 sequence is CASSLAGENKYF. CDR3 bases: TGTGCCAGCAGCTTAGCGGGGGAAAATAAGTACTTC.

This sequence joins TRBV20-1 and TRBJ1-1, with no clear D. This CDR3 contains 10 residues. Per the germline V gene, CDR1 is DFQATT and CDR2 is SNEGSKA (reference sequence). The V and J ends lost 4 bases and 14 bases respectively, with 14 bases between them. CDR3: CSAKEYSAFF. CDR3 DNA: TGCAGTGCTAAAGAGTATTCAGCGTTCTTT.

This chain connects TRBV2 to TRBJ2-1; no clear D gene. V dropped 4 bases and J dropped 5 bases, with 3 bases sitting between them. CDR1 and CDR2 (germline): SNHLY, FYNNEI. CDR3 length: 11 residues. CDR3 sequence reads: CASSVDNEQFF. The CDR3 region has the DNA TGTGCCAGCAGTGTGGACAATGAGCAGTTCTTC.

The chain combines TRBV9 with TRBJ2-7; tentative D call: TRBD1 (6 bases). The germline CDR1 and CDR2 sequences are SGDLS and YYNGEE. V was shortened by 10 bases and J by 7 bases, with 15 bases between the two germline ends. The CDR3 is made up of 11 amino acids. DNA of the CDR3: TGTGCCTGCCGACAGGACATAGAGCAGTACGTC. It translates to CACRQDIEQYV.

This sequence joins TRBV7-2 and TRBJ2-5; 9 bases are a match to TRBD2. Germline V gives CDR1 SGHTA, CDR2 FQGNSA. J was trimmed by 5 bases and V by 1 base; bases with no gene match: 8. The CDR3 totals 16 residues. The CDR3: CASSLVGGGARETQYF. For the CDR3, the DNA is TGTGCCAGCAGCTTAGTTGGCGGGGGGGCTCGGGAGACCCAGTACTTC.

A note on this clone: The same CDR3 is also encoded by other DNA sequences in this sample. This chain links TRBV7-2 with TRBJ1-1; the D is unclear. There are 13 residues in the CDR3. The germline gives CDR1 SGHTA, CDR2 FQGNSA. V shed 0 bases and J shed 3 bases, with 5 bases lying between them. The CDR3, as DNA: TGTGCCAGCAGCTTAGCTGGGGACACTGAAGCTTTCTTT. Its translation is CASSLAGDTEAFF. The full variable domain, rest sourced from reference TRBV7-2 and TRBJ1-1, is GAGVSQSPSNKVTEKGKDVELRCDPISGHTALYWYRQSLGQGLEFLIYFQGNSAPDKSGLPSDRFSAERTGGSVSTLTIQRTQQEDSAVYLCASSLAGDTEAFFGQGTRLTVV.

This clone was seen once. V usage is TRBV28 and J usage is TRBJ1-2; tentatively, D is TRBD1 (6 bases). Germline loops: CDR1 MDHEN, CDR2 SYDVKM. This CDR3 has 14 amino acids. Trimming shortened V by 3 bases and J by 1 base, and 9 bases separated the two germline ends. CDR3 DNA sequence: TGTGCCAGCAGTTTTGGACAGAATAACTATGGCTACACCTTC. It codes for CASSFGQNNYGYTF.

This chain links TRBV2 with TRBJ2-3; 12 positions agree with TRBD2. Germline V gene sequence: CDR1 SNHLY, CDR2 FYNNEI. CDR3 length: 16 amino acids. V trimming: 7 bases; J trimming: 6 bases; junction bases outside the gene matches: 11. The CDR3 region is CASKQQASGGADTQYF. Written as DNA, the CDR3 is TGTGCCAGCAAACAGCAGGCTAGCGGGGGGGCCGATACGCAGTATTTT.

V is TRBV7-2 and J is TRBJ1-5; D ambiguous. Per the germline V gene, CDR1 is SGHTA and CDR2 is FQGNSA. V was cut by 1 base and J by 0 bases, with 7 bases left in between. CDR3 length: 15 amino acids. CDR3 in amino acids: CASSLEAVSNQPQHF. The CDR3 DNA follows: TGTGCCAGCAGCTTAGAGGCGGTTAGCAATCAGCCCCAGCATTTT.

The chain employs TRBV19 and TRBJ1-2; D gene uncertain. The germline V and J ends were trimmed by 3 bases and 3 bases, with 5 bases remaining between them. The CDR3 contains 12 residues. Germline CDR1 reads LNHDA; CDR2 reads SQIVND (reference sequence). DNA for the CDR3: TGTGCCAGTAGTATGACCGACTATGGCTACACCTTC. This gives the protein CASSMTDYGYTF.

V is TRBV5-1 and J is TRBJ1-2; 8 nucleotides align to TRBD1. V was clipped by 0 bases and J by 7 bases; unmatched bases: 11. The germline V gene has CDR1 SGHRS and CDR2 YFSETQ. The CDR3 loop spans 16 amino acids. The CDR3 nucleotides are TGCGCCAGCAGCTTGGCTCAGACAGGGGTAATTGTTGGCTACACCTTC. It translates to CASSLAQTGVIVGYTF. Together with reference TRBV5-1 and TRBJ1-2, the CDR3 gives the full variable domain: KAGVTQTPRYLIKTRGQQVTLSCSPISGHRSVSWYQQTPGQGLQFLFEYFSETQRNKGNFPGRFSGRQFSNSRSEMNVSTLELGDSALYLCASSLAQTGVIVGYTFGSGTRLTVV.